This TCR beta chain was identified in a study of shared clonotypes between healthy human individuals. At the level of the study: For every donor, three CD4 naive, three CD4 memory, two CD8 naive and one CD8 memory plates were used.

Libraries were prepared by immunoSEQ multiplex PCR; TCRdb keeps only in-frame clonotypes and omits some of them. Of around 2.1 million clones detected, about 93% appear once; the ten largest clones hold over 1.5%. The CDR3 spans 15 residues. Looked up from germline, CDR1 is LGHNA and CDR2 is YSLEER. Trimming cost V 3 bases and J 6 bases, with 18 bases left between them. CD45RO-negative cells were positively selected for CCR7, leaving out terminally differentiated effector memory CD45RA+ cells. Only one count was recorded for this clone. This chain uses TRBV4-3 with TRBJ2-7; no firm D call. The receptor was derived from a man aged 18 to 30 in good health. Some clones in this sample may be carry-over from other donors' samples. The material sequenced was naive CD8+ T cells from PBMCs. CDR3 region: CASSHLYPPTGEQYF. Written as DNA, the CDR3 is TGCGCCAGCAGCCACCTATACCCCCCAACGGGCGAGCAGTACTTC.